Each of the 15 T cell receptor beta chains below was sequenced from the same sample in a study of T cell changes during pregnancy in multiple sclerosis. Profiled with immunoSEQ multiplex PCR; TCRdb holds only in-frame clones, not every one. The sample includes 50,000 or so clones, 93% of them seen just once. Source: CD8+ T cells from peripheral blood mononuclear cells, taken after pregnancy. These receptors were taken from a female donor with multiple sclerosis, enrolled in a pregnancy study.

This chain connects TRBV5-6 to TRBJ2-7, with D maybe TRBD1 (5 bases). CDR3 length: 15 amino acids. CDR1 and CDR2 (germline): SGHDT, YYEEEE. With 0 bases removed from V and 7 bases from J, the gap between germline ends came to 17 bases. Here the CDR3 reads CASSLGAQGREEQYF. The CDR3 DNA follows: TGTGCCAGCAGCTTGGGCGCCCAGGGTAGGGAAGAGCAGTACTTC.

The rearrangement uses TRBV5-1 and TRBJ2-3, with 11 positions matching TRBD2. The V segment lost 3 bases and the J segment 0 bases; nucleotides outside the gene matches: 3. Germline CDR1 is SGHRS and CDR2 is YFSETQ. The CDR3 contains 16 residues. The DNA of the CDR3 is TGCGCCAGCAGCTGGAGGACTAGCGGGAGCACAGATACGCAGTATTTT. Protein product: CASSWRTSGSTDTQYF.

V is TRBV6-1 and J is TRBJ1-2, with a tentative D call TRBD1 (6 bases). Germline V gene data show CDR1 as MNHNS and CDR2 as SASEGT. This CDR3 comprises 13 residues. The germline V and J ends were trimmed by 5 bases and 2 bases, with 9 bases remaining between them. For the CDR3, the DNA is TGTGCCAGCAGTTCAGGGGCCAACTATGGCTACACCTTC. It is translated as CASSSGANYGYTF.

This sequence joins TRBV16 and TRBJ2-5; 10 nucleotides match TRBD1. CDR1 is KGHSY and CDR2 is FQNENV in the germline V gene. The J segment lost 5 bases and the V segment lost 0 bases, leaving 6 bases of the junction unmatched. This CDR3 region has 16 residues. In DNA, the CDR3 is TGTGCCAGCAGCCAATCGCTGGACAGGGGGTTCGAGACCCAGTACTTC. The encoded protein is CASSQSLDRGFETQYF.

The sample holds one count of this clone. The chain carries TRBV2 and TRBJ2-2, with TRBD1 matching over 7 bases. The V segment lost 4 bases and the J segment 0 bases; nucleotides outside the gene matches: 5. The CDR3 totals 16 residues. The germline CDR1 and CDR2 sequences are SNHLY and FYNNEI. The CDR3 DNA reads as TGTGCCAGCAGTGTTAGTGGGACAGCGAACACCGGGGAGCTGTTTTTT. Translating it yields CASSVSGTANTGELFF.

The chain links TRBV7-9 to TRBJ2-7; D gene uncertain. Looked up from germline, CDR1 is SEHNR and CDR2 is FQNEAQ (reference sequence). Trimming removed 5 bases from V and 4 bases from J, with 9 bases in between. The CDR3 has 12 residues. DNA of the CDR3: TGTGCCAGCAGCCCCACACCTTACGAGCAGTACTTC. This translates into CASSPTPYEQYF.

The rearrangement links TRBV6-5 to TRBJ2-2; 7 positions agree with TRBD1. The CDR3 is made up of 16 amino acids. V shed 0 bases and J 1 base; nucleotides not matched to a gene: 2. Germline V CDR1 and CDR2: MNHEY, SVGAGI. The CDR3, as DNA: TGTGCCAGCAGTTACTCTGCAGGGGGGAACACCGGGGAGCTGTTTTTT. Protein sequence: CASSYSAGGNTGELFF.

The V call is TRBV19, the J call TRBJ1-1; no clear D. CDR3 length: 13 amino acids. Germline CDR1 is LNHDA and CDR2 is SQIVND (reference sequence). V was clipped by 3 bases and J by 1 base, with 6 bases between them. The CDR3 is CASSISRNTEAFF. CDR3 nucleotides: TGTGCCAGTAGTATTTCCAGGAACACTGAAGCTTTCTTT. Based on the CDR3 plus reference TRBV19 and TRBJ1-1, the full variable domain is DGGITQSPKYLFRKEGQNVTLSCEQNLNHDAMYWYRQDPGQGLRLIYYSQIVNDFQKGDIAEGYSVSREKKESFPLTVTSAQKNPTAFYLCASSISRNTEAFFGQGTRLTVV.

The V call is TRBV7-9, the J call TRBJ1-2; D gene unclear. The CDR3 consists of 13 residues. Germline V gene data show CDR1 as SEHNR and CDR2 as FQNEAQ (reference sequence). V dropped 5 bases and J dropped 10 bases, with 17 bases sitting between them. The CDR3 spells CASSPSGNIAYTF. Here the CDR3 DNA reads TGTGCCAGCAGCCCCAGCGGGAACATTGCCTACACCTTC.

The V call is TRBV27, the J call TRBJ1-5; TRBD1 might be the D (5 bases). This CDR3 is 15 amino acids long. From germline, CDR1 is MNHEY and CDR2 SMNVEV (reference sequence). Trimming took 0 bases from V and 0 from J, leaving 6 bases between them. The CDR3 nucleotides are TGTGCCAGCAGTTTATCGGGGCATAGCAATCAGCCCCAGCATTTT. As protein: CASSLSGHSNQPQHF.

The genes are TRBV27 and TRBJ2-5; 7 nucleotides align to TRBD1. The CDR3 runs to 15 residues. Germline V gene lookup returns CDR1 MNHEY and CDR2 SMNVEV (reference sequence). With 5 bases clipped from V and 5 bases from J, the junction kept 11 bases outside the gene matches. The CDR3, as DNA: TGTGCCAGCAGTCCGCTTACAGGGGCCCAGGAGACCCAGTACTTC. As protein: CASSPLTGAQETQYF.

V gene TRBV2 combines with J gene TRBJ2-2, with a weak D call TRBD2 (5 bases). CDR3 length: 13 amino acids. The germline CDR1 and CDR2 sequences are SNHLY and FYNNEI. Trimming took 6 bases from V and 4 from J, leaving 9 bases between them. This chain's CDR3 is CASREVATGELFF. Here the CDR3 DNA reads TGTGCCAGCAGGGAGGTAGCCACCGGGGAGCTGTTTTTT.

The chain uses TRBV12-5 and TRBJ2-1; D call uncertain. Germline assignment: CDR1 LGHNT and CDR2 FRNRAP. Trimming stripped 5 bases from V and 9 bases from J, with 11 bases between. The CDR3 has 12 residues. The CDR3 DNA reads as TGTGCTAGTGGTCTTCTCCTAGGTGAGCAGTTCTTC. Encoded protein: CASGLLLGEQFF.

The J gene is TRBJ2-7, the V gene TRBV4-1, with TRBD1 identical over 10 bases. The CDR3 consists of 14 residues. V lost 1 base to trimming and J lost 4 bases; unmatched junction nucleotides: 1. CDR1 MGHRA and CDR2 YSYEKL come from the germline V gene. Here the CDR3 DNA reads TGCGCCAGCAGCCAAGGGGACAGGGGTTACGAGCAGTACTTC. Protein product: CASSQGDRGYEQYF.

The chain joins TRBV5-1 to TRBJ2-5, with D perhaps matching TRBD1 (5 bases). Germline loops: CDR1 SGHRS, CDR2 YFSETQ. CDR3 length: 15 amino acids. Trimming removed 0 bases from V and 5 bases from J, with 14 bases in between. The CDR3 DNA follows: TGCGCCAGCAGCTTGGATGCAGGGTCCCGTGAGACCCAGTACTTC. Amino acid sequence: CASSLDAGSRETQYF.